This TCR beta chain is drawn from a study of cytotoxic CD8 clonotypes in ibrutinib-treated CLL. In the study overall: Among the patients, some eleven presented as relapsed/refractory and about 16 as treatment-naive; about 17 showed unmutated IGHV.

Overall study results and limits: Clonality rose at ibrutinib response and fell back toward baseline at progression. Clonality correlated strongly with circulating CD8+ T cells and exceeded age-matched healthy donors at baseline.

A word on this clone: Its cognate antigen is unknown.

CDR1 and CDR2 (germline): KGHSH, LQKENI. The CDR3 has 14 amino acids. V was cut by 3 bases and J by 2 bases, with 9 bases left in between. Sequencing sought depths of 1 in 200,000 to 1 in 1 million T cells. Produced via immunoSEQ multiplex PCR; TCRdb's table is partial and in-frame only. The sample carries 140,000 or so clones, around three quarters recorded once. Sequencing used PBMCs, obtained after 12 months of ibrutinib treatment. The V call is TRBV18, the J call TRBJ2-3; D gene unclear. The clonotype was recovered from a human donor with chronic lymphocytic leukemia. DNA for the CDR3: TGTGCCAGCTCACCTGAAGGGATCACAGATACGCAGTATTTT. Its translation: CASSPEGITDTQYF.